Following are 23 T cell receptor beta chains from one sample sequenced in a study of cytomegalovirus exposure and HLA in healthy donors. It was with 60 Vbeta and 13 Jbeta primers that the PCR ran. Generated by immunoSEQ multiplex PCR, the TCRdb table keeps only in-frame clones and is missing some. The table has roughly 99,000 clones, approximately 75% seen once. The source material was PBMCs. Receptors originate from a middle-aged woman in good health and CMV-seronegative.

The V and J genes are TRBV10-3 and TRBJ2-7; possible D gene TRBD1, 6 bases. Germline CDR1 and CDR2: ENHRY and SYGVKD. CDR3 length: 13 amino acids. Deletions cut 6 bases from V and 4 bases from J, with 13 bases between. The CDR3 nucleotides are TGTGCCATCAGCCCAGGGACAAGTTACGAGCAGTACTTC. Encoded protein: CAISPGTSYEQYF.

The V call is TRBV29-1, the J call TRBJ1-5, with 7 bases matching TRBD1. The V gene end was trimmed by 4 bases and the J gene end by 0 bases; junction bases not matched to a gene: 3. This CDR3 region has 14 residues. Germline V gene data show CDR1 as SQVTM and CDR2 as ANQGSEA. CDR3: CSVAGTDSNQPQHF. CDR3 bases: TGCAGCGTTGCCGGGACAGATAGCAATCAGCCCCAGCATTTT.

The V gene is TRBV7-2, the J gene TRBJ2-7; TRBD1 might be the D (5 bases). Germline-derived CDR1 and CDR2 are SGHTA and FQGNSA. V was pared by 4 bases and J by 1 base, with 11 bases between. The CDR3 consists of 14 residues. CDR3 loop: CASSSRTRSYEQYF. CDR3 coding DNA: TGTGCCAGCAGCTCACGGACAAGATCCTACGAGCAGTACTTC.

The CDR3 region has the DNA TGTGCCAGCAGCTTTGGAGGGGTAGGTAGCACTGAAGCTTTCTTT. Encoded protein: CASSFGGVGSTEAFF. The rearrangement uses TRBV7-2 and TRBJ1-1, with D possibly being TRBD1 (5 bases). Trimming stripped 3 bases from V and 4 bases from J, with 15 bases between. This CDR3 is 15 amino acids long. Germline V gene sequence: CDR1 SGHTA, CDR2 FQGNSA.

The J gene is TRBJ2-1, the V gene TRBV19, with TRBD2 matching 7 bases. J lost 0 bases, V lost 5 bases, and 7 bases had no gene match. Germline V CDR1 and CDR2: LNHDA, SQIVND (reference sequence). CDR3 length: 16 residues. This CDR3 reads CASSVGGGSSYNEQFF. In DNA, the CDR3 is TGTGCCAGTAGTGTTGGGGGGGGAAGCTCCTACAATGAGCAGTTCTTC.

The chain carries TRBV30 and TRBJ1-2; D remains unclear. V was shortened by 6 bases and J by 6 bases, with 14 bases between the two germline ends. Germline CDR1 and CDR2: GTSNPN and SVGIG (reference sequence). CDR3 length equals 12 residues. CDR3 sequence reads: CACRREGNGYTF. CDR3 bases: TGTGCCTGCCGCCGGGAGGGTAATGGCTACACCTTC.

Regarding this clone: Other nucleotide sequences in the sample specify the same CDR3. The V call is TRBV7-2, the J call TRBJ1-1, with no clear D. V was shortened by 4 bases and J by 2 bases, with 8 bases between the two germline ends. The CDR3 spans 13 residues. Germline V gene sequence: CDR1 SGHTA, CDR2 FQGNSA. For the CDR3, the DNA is TGTGCCAGCAGCTGGGGAGGAAACACTGAAGCTTTCTTT. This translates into CASSWGGNTEAFF.

The CDR3 DNA follows: TGTGCCAGCAGCTTGGGGCAGGGGTACTCCTATAATTCACCCCTCCACTTT. This sequence encodes CASSLGQGYSYNSPLHF. V usage is TRBV5-6 and J usage is TRBJ1-6, with D perhaps TRBD1 (6 bases). V shed 0 bases and J shed 0 bases, with 10 bases lying between them. Germline V lookup: CDR1 SGHDT, CDR2 YYEEEE. The CDR3 is made up of 17 amino acids.

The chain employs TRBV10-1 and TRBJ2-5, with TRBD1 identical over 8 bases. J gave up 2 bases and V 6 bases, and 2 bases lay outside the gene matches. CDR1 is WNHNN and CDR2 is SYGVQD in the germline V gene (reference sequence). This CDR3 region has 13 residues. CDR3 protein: CASRGQEQETQYF. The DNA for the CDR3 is TGCGCCAGCAGGGGACAGGAGCAAGAGACCCAGTACTTC.

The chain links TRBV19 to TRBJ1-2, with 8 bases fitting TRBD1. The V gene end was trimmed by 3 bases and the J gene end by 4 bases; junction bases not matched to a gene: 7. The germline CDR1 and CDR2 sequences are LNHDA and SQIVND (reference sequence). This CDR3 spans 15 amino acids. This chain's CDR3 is CASSINGQGPYGYTF. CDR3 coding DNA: TGTGCCAGTAGTATTAATGGACAGGGCCCCTATGGCTACACCTTC.

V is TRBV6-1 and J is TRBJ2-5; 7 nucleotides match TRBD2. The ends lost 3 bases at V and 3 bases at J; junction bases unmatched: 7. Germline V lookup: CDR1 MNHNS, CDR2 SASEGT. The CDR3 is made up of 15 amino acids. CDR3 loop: CASSEGGTAKETQYF. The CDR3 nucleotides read TGTGCCAGCAGTGAGGGGGGGACGGCGAAAGAGACCCAGTACTTC.

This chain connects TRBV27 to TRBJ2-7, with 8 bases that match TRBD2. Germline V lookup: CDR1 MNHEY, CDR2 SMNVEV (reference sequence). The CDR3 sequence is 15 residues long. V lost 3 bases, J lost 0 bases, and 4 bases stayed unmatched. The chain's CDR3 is CASSFSGKFSYEQYF. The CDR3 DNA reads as TGTGCCAGCAGTTTTAGCGGGAAGTTCTCCTACGAGCAGTACTTC.

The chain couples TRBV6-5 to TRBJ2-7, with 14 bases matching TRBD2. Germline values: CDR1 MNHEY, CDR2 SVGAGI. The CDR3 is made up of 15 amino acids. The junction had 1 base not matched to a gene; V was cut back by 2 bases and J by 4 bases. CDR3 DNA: TGTGCCAGCAGTTACCGGACTAGCGGGGGGTACGAGCAGTACTTC. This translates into CASSYRTSGGYEQYF.

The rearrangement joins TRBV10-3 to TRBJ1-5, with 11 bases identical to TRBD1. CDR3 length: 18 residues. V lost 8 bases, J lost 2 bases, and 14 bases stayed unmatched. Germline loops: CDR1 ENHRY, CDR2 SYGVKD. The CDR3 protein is CAIGKPGQGGGGNQPQHF. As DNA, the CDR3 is TGTGCCATCGGCAAACCGGGACAGGGGGGTGGGGGCAATCAGCCCCAGCATTTT.

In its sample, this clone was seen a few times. The CDR3 region is CASSQATGISGNTIYF. The CDR3 nucleotides are TGTGCCAGCAGCCAGGCGACAGGGATCTCTGGAAACACCATATATTTT. The chain has TRBV4-2 and TRBJ1-3; 7 positions match TRBD1. The CDR3 extends over 16 amino acids. With 3 bases clipped from V and 0 bases from J, the junction kept 5 bases outside the gene matches. Germline V gives CDR1 LGHNA, CDR2 YNFKEQ.

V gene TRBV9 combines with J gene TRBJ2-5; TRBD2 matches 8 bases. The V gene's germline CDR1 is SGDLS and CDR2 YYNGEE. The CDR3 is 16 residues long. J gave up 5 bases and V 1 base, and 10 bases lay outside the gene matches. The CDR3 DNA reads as TGTGCCAGCAGCGTACGGTCCGGGGGGGCCGGGGAGACCCAGTACTTC. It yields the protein CASSVRSGGAGETQYF.

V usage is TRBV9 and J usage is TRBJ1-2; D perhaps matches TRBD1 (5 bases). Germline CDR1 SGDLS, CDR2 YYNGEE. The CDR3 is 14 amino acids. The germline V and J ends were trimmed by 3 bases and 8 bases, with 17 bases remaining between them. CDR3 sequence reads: CASSGQGGVGGYTF. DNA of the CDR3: TGTGCCAGCAGCGGGCAGGGCGGCGTTGGGGGCTACACCTTC.

Here the CDR3 DNA reads TGTGCCAGCACCCCGGGAGGGCCTGGAAACACCATATATTTT. Translating gives CASTPGGPGNTIYF. The V call is TRBV6-5, the J call TRBJ1-3; D gene unclear. The germline V and J ends were trimmed by 7 bases and 2 bases, with 12 bases remaining between them. The CDR3 loop spans 14 amino acids. CDR1 and CDR2 from the germline V gene are MNHEY and SVGAGI.

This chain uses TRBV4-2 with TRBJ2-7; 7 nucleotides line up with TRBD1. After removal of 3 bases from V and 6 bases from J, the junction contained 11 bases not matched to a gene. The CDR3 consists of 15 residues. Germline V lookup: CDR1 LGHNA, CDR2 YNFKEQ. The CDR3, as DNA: TGTGCCAGCAGCCAGAACTCAGGGGGTTTCTCCGAGCAGTACTTC. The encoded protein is CASSQNSGGFSEQYF.

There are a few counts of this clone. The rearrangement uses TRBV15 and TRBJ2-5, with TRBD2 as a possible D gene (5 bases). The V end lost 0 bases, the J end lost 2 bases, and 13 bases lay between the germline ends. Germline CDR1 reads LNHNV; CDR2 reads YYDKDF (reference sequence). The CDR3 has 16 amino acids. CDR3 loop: CATSRDLTLAQETQYF. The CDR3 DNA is TGTGCCACCAGCAGAGATTTAACTCTAGCTCAAGAGACCCAGTACTTC. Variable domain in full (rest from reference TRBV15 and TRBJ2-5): DAMVIQNPRYQVTQFGKPVTLSCSQTLNHNVMYWYQQKSSQAPKLLFHYYDKDFNNEADTPDNFQSRRPNTSFCFLDIRSPGLGDTAMYLCATSRDLTLAQETQYFGPGTRLLVL.

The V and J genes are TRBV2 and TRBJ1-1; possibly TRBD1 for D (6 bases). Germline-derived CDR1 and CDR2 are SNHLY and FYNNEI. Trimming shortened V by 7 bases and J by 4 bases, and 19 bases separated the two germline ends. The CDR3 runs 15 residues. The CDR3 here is CASTLRGSTGTEAFF. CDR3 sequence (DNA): TGTGCCAGCACCCTCAGGGGTAGTACGGGCACTGAAGCTTTCTTT.

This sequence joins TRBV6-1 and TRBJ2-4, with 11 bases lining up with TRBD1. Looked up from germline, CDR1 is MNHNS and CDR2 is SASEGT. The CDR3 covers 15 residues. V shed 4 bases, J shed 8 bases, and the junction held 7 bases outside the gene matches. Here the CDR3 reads CASSALPGQGDIQYF. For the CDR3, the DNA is TGTGCCAGCAGTGCTCTACCGGGACAGGGGGACATTCAGTACTTC.

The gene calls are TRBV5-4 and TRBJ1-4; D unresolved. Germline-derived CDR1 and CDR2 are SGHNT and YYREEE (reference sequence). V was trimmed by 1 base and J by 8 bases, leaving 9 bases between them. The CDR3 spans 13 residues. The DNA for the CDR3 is TGTGCCAGCAGCTTGTACCCAGGCGAAAAACTGTTTTTT. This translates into CASSLYPGEKLFF.